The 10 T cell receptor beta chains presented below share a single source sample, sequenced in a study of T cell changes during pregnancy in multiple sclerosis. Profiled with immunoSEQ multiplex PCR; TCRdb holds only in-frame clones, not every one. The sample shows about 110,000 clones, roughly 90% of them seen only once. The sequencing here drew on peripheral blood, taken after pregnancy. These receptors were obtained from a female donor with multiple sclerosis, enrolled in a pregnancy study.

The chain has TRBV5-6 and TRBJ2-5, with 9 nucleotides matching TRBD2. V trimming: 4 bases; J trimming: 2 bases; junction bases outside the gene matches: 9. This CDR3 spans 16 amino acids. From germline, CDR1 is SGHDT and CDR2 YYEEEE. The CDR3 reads CASSPRGGGAQETQYF. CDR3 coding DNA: TGTGCCAGCAGCCCGAGGGGCGGGGGGGCTCAAGAGACCCAGTACTTC.

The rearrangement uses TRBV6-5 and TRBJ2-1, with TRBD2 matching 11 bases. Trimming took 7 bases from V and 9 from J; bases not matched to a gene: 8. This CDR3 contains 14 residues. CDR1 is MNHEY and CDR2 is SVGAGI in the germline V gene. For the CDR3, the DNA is TGTGCCAGCATGTTAGCGGGGGGGCCTGGTGAGCAGTTCTTC. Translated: CASMLAGGPGEQFF.

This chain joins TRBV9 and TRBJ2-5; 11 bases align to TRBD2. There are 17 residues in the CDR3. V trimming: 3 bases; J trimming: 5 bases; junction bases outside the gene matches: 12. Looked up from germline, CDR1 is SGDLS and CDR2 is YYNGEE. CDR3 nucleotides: TGTGCCAGCAGCGCCGTCCTAACTAGCGGGGGTTTGGAGACCCAGTACTTC. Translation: CASSAVLTSGGLETQYF.

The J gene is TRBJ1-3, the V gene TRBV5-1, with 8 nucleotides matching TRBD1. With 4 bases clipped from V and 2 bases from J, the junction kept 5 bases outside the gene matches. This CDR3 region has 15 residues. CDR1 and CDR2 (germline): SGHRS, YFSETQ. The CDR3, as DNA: TGCGCCAGCAGCGCCTGGACAGGGACTGGAAACACCATATATTTT. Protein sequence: CASSAWTGTGNTIYF. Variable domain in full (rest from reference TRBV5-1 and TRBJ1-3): KAGVTQTPRYLIKTRGQQVTLSCSPISGHRSVSWYQQTPGQGLQFLFEYFSETQRNKGNFPGRFSGRQFSNSRSEMNVSTLELGDSALYLCASSAWTGTGNTIYFGEGSWLTVV.

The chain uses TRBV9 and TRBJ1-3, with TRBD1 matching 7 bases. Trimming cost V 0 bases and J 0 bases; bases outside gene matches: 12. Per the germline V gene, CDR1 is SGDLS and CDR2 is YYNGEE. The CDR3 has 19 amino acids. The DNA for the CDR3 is TGTGCCAGCAGCGTAGGAGGGGGGACAGCTGGTTTCTCTGGAAACACCATATATTTT. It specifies CASSVGGGTAGFSGNTIYF.

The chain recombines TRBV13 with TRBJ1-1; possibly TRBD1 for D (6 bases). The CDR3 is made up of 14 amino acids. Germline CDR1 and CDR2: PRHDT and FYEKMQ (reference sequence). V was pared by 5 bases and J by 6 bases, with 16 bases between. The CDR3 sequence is CASSTGGQRAEAFF. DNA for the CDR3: TGTGCCAGCAGCACGGGGGGGCAAAGGGCTGAAGCTTTCTTT. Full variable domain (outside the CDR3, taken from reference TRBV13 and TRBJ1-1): AAGVIQSPRHLIKEKRETATLKCYPIPRHDTVYWYQQGPGQDPQFLISFYEKMQSDKGSIPDRFSAQQFSDYHSELNMSSLELGDSALYFCASSTGGQRAEAFFGQGTRLTVV.

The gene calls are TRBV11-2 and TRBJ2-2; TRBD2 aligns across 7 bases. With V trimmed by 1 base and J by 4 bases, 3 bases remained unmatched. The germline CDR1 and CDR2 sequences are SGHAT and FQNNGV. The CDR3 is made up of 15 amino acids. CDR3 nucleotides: TGTGCCAGCAGCTTAGCTAGCGGCCTCACCGGGGAGCTGTTTTTT. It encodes CASSLASGLTGELFF.

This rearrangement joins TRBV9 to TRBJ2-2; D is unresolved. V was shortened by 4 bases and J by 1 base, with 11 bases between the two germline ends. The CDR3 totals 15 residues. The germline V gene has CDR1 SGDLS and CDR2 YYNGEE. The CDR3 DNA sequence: TGTGCCAGCAGCACTTGGGCAGAGAACACCGGGGAGCTGTTTTTT. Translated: CASSTWAENTGELFF.

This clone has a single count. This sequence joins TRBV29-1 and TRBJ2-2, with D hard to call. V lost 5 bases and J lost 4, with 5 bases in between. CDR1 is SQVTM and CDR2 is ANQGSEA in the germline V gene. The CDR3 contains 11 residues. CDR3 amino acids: CSVPVTGELFF. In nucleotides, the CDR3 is TGCAGCGTTCCGGTCACCGGGGAGCTGTTTTTT.

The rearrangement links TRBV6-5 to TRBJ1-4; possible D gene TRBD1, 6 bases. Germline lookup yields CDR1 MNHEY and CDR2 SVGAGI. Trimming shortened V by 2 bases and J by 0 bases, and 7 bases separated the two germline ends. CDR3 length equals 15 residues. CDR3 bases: TGTGCCAGCAGTTACGGACAGTCAACTAATGAAAAACTGTTTTTT. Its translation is CASSYGQSTNEKLFF.